What follows describes a single T cell receptor beta chain. Its antigen is not identified. This likely comes from a read error, as the CDR3 has no conserved phenylalanine or tryptophan at its end. The limits of the CDR3 on the DNA are not certain, so only TCRdb's listed CDR3 is given. This entry belongs to a study of T cells in Graves' hyperthyroidism and ophthalmopathy. From roughly 10 ml of fresh peripheral blood, PBMCs were isolated. Points from the study as a whole: Stable hyperthyroidism and ophthalmopathy were separated using 13 V-J signatures. Most clonotypes expanded in the thyroid (above 0.001) were also present in blood. Median prediction lead before ophthalmopathy onset was 5 to 7.5 months with the model.

Authors of the study amplified TCR beta CDR3 regions from RNA transcripts. The primer set for the first-round RT-PCR of the TCR CDR3 was HTBI. TCRdb reanalysed the multiplex PCR reads using MiXCR and keeps one entry per CDR3 protein. This table has around 360,000 distinct CDR3 sequences, around 15% appearing once. The CDR3 totals 15 residues, both ends included. CDR1 is MDHEN and CDR2 is SYDVKM in the germline V gene. Material: blood. This receptor was obtained from a woman aged 55-70 years with Graves' ophthalmopathy. The rearrangement uses TRBV28 and TRBJ2-2; the D call TRBD2 from the table was never checked on the DNA. The CDR3 loop reads CARGGKLAGAEGDFG.